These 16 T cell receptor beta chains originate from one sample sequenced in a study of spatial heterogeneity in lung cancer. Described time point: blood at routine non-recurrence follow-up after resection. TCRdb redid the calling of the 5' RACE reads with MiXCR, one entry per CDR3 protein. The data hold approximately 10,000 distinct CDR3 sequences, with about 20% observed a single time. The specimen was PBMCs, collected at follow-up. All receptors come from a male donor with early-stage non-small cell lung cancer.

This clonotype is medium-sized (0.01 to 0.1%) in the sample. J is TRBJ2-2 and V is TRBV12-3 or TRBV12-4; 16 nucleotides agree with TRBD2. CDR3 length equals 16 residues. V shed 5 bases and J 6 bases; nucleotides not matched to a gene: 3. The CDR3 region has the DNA TGTGCCAGCAGTGCCGGGACTAGCGGGAGGGCCGGGGAGCTGTTTTTT. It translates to CASSAGTSGRAGELFF.

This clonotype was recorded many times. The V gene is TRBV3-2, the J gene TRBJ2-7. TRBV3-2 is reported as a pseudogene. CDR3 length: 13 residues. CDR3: CASPNLRYEEQYF. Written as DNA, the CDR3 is TGTGCCAGCCCTAATTTGCGGTACGAGGAGCAGTACTTC.

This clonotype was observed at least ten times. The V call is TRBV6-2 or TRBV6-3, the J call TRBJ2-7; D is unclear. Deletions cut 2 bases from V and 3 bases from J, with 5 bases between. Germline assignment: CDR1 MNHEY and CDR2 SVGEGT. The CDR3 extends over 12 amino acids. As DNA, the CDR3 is TGTGCCAGCAGTTACGTCTTCTACGAGCAGTACTTC. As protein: CASSYVFYEQYF.

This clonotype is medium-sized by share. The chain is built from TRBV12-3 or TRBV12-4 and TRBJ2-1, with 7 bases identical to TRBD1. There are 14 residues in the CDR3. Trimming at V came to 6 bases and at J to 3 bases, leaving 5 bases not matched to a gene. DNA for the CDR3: TGTGCCAGCAGACAAACAGGGGTCTACAATGAGCAGTTCTTC. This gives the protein CASRQTGVYNEQFF.

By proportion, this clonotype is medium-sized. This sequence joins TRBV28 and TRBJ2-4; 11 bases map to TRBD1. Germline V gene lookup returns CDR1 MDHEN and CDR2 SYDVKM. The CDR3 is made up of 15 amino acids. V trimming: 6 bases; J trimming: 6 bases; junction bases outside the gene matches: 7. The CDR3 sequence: CASRSGQGVGNIQYF. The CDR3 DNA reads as TGTGCCAGCAGATCGGGACAGGGGGTCGGAAACATTCAGTACTTC.

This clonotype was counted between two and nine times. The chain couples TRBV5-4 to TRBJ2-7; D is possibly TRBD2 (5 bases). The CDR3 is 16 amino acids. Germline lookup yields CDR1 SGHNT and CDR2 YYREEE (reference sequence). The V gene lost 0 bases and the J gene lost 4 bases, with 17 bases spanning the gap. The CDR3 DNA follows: TGTGCCAGCAGCTTGGGACTATCCCCGGCGGATTACGAGCAGTACTTC. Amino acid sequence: CASSLGLSPADYEQYF. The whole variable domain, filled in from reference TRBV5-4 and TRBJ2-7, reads ETGVTQSPTHLIKTRGQQVTLRCSSQSGHNTVSWYQQALGQGPQFIFQYYREEENGRGNFPPRFSGLQFPNYSSELNVNALELDDSALYLCASSLGLSPADYEQYFGPGTRLTVT.

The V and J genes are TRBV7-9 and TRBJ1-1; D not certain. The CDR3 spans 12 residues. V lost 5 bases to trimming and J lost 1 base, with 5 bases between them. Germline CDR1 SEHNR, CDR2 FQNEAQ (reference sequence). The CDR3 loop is CASSARNTEAFF. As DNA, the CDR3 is TGTGCCAGCAGCGCGAGGAACACTGAAGCTTTCTTT. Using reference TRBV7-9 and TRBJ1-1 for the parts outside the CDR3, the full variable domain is DTGVSQNPRHKITKRGQNVTFRCDPISEHNRLYWYRQTLGQGPEFLTYFQNEAQLEKSRLLSDRFSAERPKGSFSTLEIQRTEQGDSAMYLCASSARNTEAFFGQGTRLTVV.

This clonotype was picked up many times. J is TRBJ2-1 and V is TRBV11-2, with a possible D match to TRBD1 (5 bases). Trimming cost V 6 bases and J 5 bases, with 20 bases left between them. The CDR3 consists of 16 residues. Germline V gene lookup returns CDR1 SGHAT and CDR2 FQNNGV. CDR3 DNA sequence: TGTGCCAGCAGATCAGCAGGGTTTCGCACGAACAATGAGCAGTTCTTC. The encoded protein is CASRSAGFRTNNEQFF.

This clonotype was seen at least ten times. The CDR3 loop reads CASRQQGLEQYF. The CDR3 DNA is TGTGCCAGCAGACAACAGGGCCTGGAGCAGTACTTC. V usage is TRBV28 and J usage is TRBJ2-7; the D gene is possibly TRBD1 (6 bases). V lost 6 bases to trimming and J lost 7 bases, with 13 bases between them. CDR1 and CDR2 (germline): MDHEN, SYDVKM. There are 12 residues in the CDR3.

The CDR3 DNA is TGTGCCAGCAGCTCGACGAGTGGGGTCGGCTATGGCTACACCTTC. The encoded protein is CASSSTSGVGYGYTF. V is TRBV7-9 and J is TRBJ1-2; D unclear. With 4 bases removed from V and 4 bases from J, the gap between germline ends came to 16 bases. The CDR3 consists of 15 residues. CDR1 is SEHNR and CDR2 is FQNEAQ in the germline V gene (reference sequence).

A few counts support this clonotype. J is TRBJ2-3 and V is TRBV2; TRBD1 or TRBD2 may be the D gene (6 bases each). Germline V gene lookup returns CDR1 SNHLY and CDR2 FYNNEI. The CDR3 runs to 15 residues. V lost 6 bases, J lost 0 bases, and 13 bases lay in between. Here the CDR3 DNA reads TGTGCCAGCAGCCTAGGGGGGATTAGCACAGATACGCAGTATTTT. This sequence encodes CASSLGGISTDTQYF.

CDR3 region: CASSLSGGTDTQYF. The DNA for the CDR3 is TGTGCCAGCAGCTTAAGTGGGGGGACAGATACGCAGTATTTT. The chain couples TRBV7-3 to TRBJ2-3, with D possibly being TRBD2 (6 bases). Germline-derived CDR1 and CDR2 are SGHTA and FQGTGA. V was shortened by 1 base and J by 3 bases, with 8 bases between the two germline ends. This CDR3 has 14 amino acids.

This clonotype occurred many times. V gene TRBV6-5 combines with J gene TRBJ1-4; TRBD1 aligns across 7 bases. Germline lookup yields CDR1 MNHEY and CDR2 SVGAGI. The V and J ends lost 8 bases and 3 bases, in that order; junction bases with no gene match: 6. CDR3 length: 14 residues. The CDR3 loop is CASAQDRSNEKLFF. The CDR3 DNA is TGTGCCAGCGCCCAGGACAGGTCTAATGAAAAACTGTTTTTT.

Written as DNA, the CDR3 is TGCAGCGTTGCCGGGGGGGCCAGCCAAGAGACCCAGTACTTC. Amino acid sequence: CSVAGGASQETQYF. The V gene is TRBV29-1, the J gene TRBJ2-5, with TRBD2 matching 8 bases. V gave up 4 bases and J gave up 1 base; unmatched junction bases: 5. The V gene's germline CDR1 is SQVTM and CDR2 ANQGSEA. The CDR3 length is 14 residues.

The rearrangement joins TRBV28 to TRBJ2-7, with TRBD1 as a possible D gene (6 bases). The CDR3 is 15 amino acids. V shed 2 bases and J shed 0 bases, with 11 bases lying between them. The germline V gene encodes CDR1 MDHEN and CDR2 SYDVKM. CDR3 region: CASSLGGTHSYEQYF. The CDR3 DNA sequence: TGTGCCAGCAGTTTAGGGGGCACACACTCCTACGAGCAGTACTTC. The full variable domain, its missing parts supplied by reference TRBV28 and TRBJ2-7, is DVKVTQSSRYLVKRTGEKVFLECVQDMDHENMFWYRQDPGLGLRLIYFSYDVKMKEKGDIPEGYSVSREKKERFSLILESASTNQTSMYLCASSLGGTHSYEQYFGPGTRLTVT.

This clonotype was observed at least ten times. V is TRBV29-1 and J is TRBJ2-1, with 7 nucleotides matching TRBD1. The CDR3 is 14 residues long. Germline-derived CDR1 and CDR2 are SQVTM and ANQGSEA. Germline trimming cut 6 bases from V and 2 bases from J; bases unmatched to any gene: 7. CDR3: CSVSGTVTYNEQFF. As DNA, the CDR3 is TGCAGCGTCTCCGGGACAGTGACCTACAATGAGCAGTTCTTC.